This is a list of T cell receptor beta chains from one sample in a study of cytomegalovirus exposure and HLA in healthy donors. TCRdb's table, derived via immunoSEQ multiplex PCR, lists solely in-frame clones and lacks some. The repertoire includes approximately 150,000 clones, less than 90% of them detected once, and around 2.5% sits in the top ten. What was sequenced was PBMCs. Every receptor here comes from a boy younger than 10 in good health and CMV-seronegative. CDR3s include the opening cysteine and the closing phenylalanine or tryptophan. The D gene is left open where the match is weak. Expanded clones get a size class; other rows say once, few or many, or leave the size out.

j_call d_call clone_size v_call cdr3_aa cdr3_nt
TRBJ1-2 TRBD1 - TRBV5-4 CASSTGTGALSVHGYTF TGTGCCAGCAGTACCGGGACAGGGGCTCTCTCTGTGCATGGCTACACCTTC
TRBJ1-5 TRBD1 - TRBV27 CASSSSRRGLITNQPQHF TGTGCCAGCAGTTCTTCCCGCAGGGGGCTAATTACTAATCAGCCCCAGCATTTT
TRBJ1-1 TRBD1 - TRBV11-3 CASSPRDRGLTEAFF TGTGCCAGCAGCCCGCGGGACAGGGGACTCACTGAAGCTTTCTTT
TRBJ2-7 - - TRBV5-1 CASSLLGGPYEQYF TGCGCCAGCAGCCTGCTTGGGGGCCCCTACGAGCAGTACTTC
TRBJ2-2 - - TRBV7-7 CATRSNKLDTGELFF TGTGCCACTCGATCGAACAAACTAGACACCGGGGAGCTGTTTTTT
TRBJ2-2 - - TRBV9 CASSAGVNTGELFF TGTGCCAGCAGCGCAGGGGTTAACACCGGGGAGCTGTTTTTT
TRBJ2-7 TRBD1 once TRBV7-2 CASSLGQGGPYEQYF TGTGCCAGCAGCTTGGGACAGGGGGGGCCCTACGAGCAGTACTTC
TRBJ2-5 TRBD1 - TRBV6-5 CASSSNRQGDQYF TGTGCCAGCAGTTCTAACCGACAGGGTGACCAGTACTTC
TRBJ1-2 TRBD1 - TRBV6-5 CASSRDSHYGYTF TGTGCCAGCAGCCGGGACAGCCACTATGGCTACACCTTC
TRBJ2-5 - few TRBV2 CASREGLVEETQYF TGTGCCAGCAGGGAGGGTTTGGTGGAGGAGACCCAGTACTTC
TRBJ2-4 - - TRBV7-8 CASSLQGGLGNIQYF TGTGCCAGCAGCCTACAGGGTGGACTAGGAAACATTCAGTACTTC
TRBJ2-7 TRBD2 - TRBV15 CATSRDPNSGNEQYF TGTGCCACCAGCAGAGACCCAAACAGCGGGAACGAGCAGTACTTC
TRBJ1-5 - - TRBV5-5 CASSFITGQPQHF TGTGCCAGCAGCTTTATAACGGGTCAGCCCCAGCATTTT
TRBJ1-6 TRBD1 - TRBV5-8 CASSGQGASYNSPLHF TGTGCCAGCAGCGGACAGGGGGCCTCCTATAATTCACCCCTCCACTTT
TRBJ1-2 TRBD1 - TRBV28 CASSGDRGYTF TGTGCCAGCAGTGGGGACAGAGGCTACACCTTC
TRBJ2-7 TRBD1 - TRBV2 CASSELRDRGVGYEQYF TGTGCCAGCAGTGAACTCCGGGACAGGGGGGTTGGCTACGAGCAGTACTTC
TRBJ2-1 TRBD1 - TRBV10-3 CAISGQGANEQFF TGTGCCATCAGTGGGCAGGGGGCCAATGAGCAGTTCTTC
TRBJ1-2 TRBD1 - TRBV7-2 CASSTTGGEVGMRGYTF TGTGCCAGCAGCACGACAGGGGGCGAGGTCGGTATGCGGGGCTACACCTTC
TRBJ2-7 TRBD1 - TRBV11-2 CASIGQGSSSYEQYF TGTGCCAGCATCGGACAGGGTTCCAGCTCCTACGAGCAGTACTTC
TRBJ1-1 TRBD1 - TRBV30 CAWCRDRGNTEAFF TGTGCCTGGTGCCGGGACAGGGGGAACACTGAAGCTTTCTTT
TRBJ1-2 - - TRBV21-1 CASSKGTQGAYGYTF TGTGCCAGCAGCAAGGGTACACAGGGTGCCTATGGCTACACCTTC
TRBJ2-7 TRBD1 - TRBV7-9 CASSLPTGTDREQYF TGTGCCAGCAGCTTACCCACCGGGACAGACAGAGAGCAGTACTTC
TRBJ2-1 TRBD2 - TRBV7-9 CASSSIIAGEYEQFF TGTGCCAGCAGCTCCATAATAGCGGGAGAGTATGAGCAGTTCTTC
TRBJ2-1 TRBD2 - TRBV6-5 CASSWGLAGNEQFF TGTGCCAGCAGTTGGGGACTAGCGGGGAATGAGCAGTTCTTC
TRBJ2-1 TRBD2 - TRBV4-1 CASSRAGGTQGLGAPYNEQFF TGCGCCAGCAGCCGGGCGGGAGGGACACAGGGACTGGGGGCCCCTTACAATGAGCAGTTCTTC
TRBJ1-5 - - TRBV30 CAWRDSPYQPQHF TGTGCCTGGAGGGACAGCCCCTATCAGCCCCAGCATTTT
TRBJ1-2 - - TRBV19 CASSILTATGGYTF TGTGCCAGTAGTATTCTTACAGCAACGGGGGGCTACACCTTC
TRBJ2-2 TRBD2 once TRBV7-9 CASSLPRAGANTGELFF TGTGCCAGCAGCCTCCCGAGGGCGGGGGCGAACACCGGGGAGCTGTTTTTT
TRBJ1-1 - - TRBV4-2 CASRPRQLMVTEAFF TGTGCCAGCAGGCCCAGACAGCTAATGGTCACTGAAGCTTTCTTT
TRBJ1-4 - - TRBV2 CASSIDRQRNEKLFF TGTGCCAGCAGTATAGACAGACAGCGAAATGAAAAACTGTTTTTT
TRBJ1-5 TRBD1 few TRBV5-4 CASSFDRGNQPQHF TGTGCCAGCAGCTTTGACAGGGGCAATCAGCCCCAGCATTTT
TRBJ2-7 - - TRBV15 CATSSPLSHYEQYF TGTGCCACCAGCAGTCCCCTGTCACACTACGAGCAGTACTTC
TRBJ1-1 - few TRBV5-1 CASSLFWNTEAFF TGCGCCAGCAGCTTGTTCTGGAACACTGAAGCTTTCTTT
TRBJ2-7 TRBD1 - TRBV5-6 CASSPGQANYEQYF TGTGCCAGCAGCCCGGGACAGGCCAACTACGAGCAGTACTTC